This T cell receptor beta chain was identified during a study of blood T cell repertoires in COVID-19. About the research overall: Collection of acute and convalescent COVID-19 samples took place in the United States, Italy and Spain. PBMCs, B-cell-depleted T cells, or T cells were the source of the cDNA or gDNA that made up the material.

After removal of 5 bases from V and 6 bases from J, the junction contained 15 bases not matched to a gene. CDR3 size: 16 residues. CDR1 is SGHRS, CDR2 YFSETQ, per germline. Under the authors' procedure: Reference gene primer amplification gave estimated nucleated cell counts. The protocol was immunoSEQ multiplex PCR, while the TCRdb copy is restricted to in-frame clones and leaves out a portion. V and J calls and clone size are given by that table; D and trimming were obtained from the DNA. The table shows approximately 170,000 clones, with 75% to 90% occurring only once. The chain links TRBV5-1 to TRBJ2-7; 9 nucleotides match TRBD1. The sequencing input was peripheral blood. The clonotype was recovered from a man aged 30-40 years with acute or convalescent COVID-19. The CDR3 DNA follows: TGCGCCAGCAGTTATAGAACGGGACAGGGAGTAGGCGAGCAGTACTTC. Residues: CASSYRTGQGVGEQYF.